Each of the 25 T cell receptor beta chains below was sequenced from the same sample in a study of memory CD4+ T cells and cytomegalovirus serostatus. Single viable CD3+CD4+CD8-CD45RO+ cells were sorted as the memory CD4+ T cells. Using immunoSEQ multiplex PCR, the repertoire was profiled, and TCRdb retains in-frame clones only, with some absent. The sample includes approximately 42,000 clones, about 80% of them seen just once. Sequences were obtained from memory CD4+ T cells from blood. Receptors originate from an adult in good health and CMV-seronegative.

V usage is TRBV9 and J usage is TRBJ2-1; D is perhaps TRBD1 or TRBD2 (5 bases each). Between the trimmed V and J ends, which lost 4 bases and 8 bases, there was a span of 19 bases. CDR3 length: 15 residues. The germline V gene has CDR1 SGDLS and CDR2 YYNGEE. In nucleotides, the CDR3 is TGTGCCAGCAGCCCTTTTGCCGGGGCCCTCGATGAGCAGTTCTTC. Its protein is CASSPFAGALDEQFF. Full variable domain (missing parts from reference TRBV9 and TRBJ2-1): DSGVTQTPKHLITATGQRVTLRCSPRSGDLSVYWYQQSLDQGLQFLIQYYNGEERAKGNILERFSAQQFPDLHSELNLSSLELGDSALYFCASSPFAGALDEQFFGPGTRLTVL.

The rearrangement joins TRBV11-2 to TRBJ2-7, with TRBD1 matching over 10 bases. Germline V gene sequence: CDR1 SGHAT, CDR2 FQNNGV. The CDR3 has 16 amino acids. V trimming: 5 bases; J trimming: 1 base; junction bases outside the gene matches: 8. The CDR3 nucleotides read TGTGCCAGCAGCGATCCGGGACAGGGGTCTTCCTACGAGCAGTACTTC. This gives the protein CASSDPGQGSSYEQYF. The full variable domain, completed using reference TRBV11-2 and TRBJ2-7, is EAGVAQSPRYKIIEKRQSVAFWCNPISGHATLYWYQQILGQGPKLLIQFQNNGVVDDSQLPKDRFSAERLKGVDSTLKIQPAKLEDSAVYLCASSDPGQGSSYEQYFGPGTRLTVT.

The J gene is TRBJ1-5, the V gene TRBV4-2, with no clear D. The V end was cut by 0 bases, the J end by 8 bases, with 8 bases between. The germline V gene has CDR1 LGHNA and CDR2 YNFKEQ. The CDR3 spans 13 residues. DNA of the CDR3: TGTGCCAGCAGCCAAGATTTCGGCAAGCCCCAGCATTTT. Translation gives CASSQDFGKPQHF.

The chain joins TRBV21-1 to TRBJ2-7; the D call in the table, TRBD1, was not verified against the DNA. TRBV21-1 is deemed a pseudogene. The CDR3 consists of 13 residues. In DNA, the CDR3 is TGTGCCAGCAGAAGACAGTCCCCCTACGAGCAGTACTTC. This sequence encodes CASRRQSPYEQYF.

The V call is TRBV5-1, the J call TRBJ1-2, with TRBD1 identical over 7 bases. The CDR3 runs to 15 residues. Germline V gene sequence: CDR1 SGHRS, CDR2 YFSETQ. J was trimmed by 3 bases and V by 4 bases; bases with no gene match: 9. CDR3 loop: CASSIGGAADYGYTF. Here the CDR3 DNA reads TGCGCCAGCAGCATAGGGGGCGCCGCTGACTATGGCTACACCTTC.

The CDR3 bases are TGTGCCTGGAGTGGGCGGGGACTAGCGGGAGTAAACCGAGAGACCCAGTACTTC. It yields the protein CAWSGRGLAGVNRETQYF. J is TRBJ2-5 and V is TRBV30, with TRBD2 matching over 14 bases. The CDR3 has 18 residues. Per germline, CDR1 GTSNPN and CDR2 SVGIG (reference sequence). V shed 1 base, J shed 4 bases, and the junction held 11 bases outside the gene matches.

This clone occurred once. The J gene is TRBJ2-7, the V gene TRBV27; 9 bases agree with TRBD1. Germline V CDR1 and CDR2: MNHEY, SMNVEV (reference sequence). This CDR3 is 15 amino acids long. V gave up 4 bases and J gave up 3 bases; unmatched junction bases: 7. CDR3 in amino acids: CASSSTGTGIYEQYF. The CDR3 DNA is TGTGCCAGCAGTTCCACCGGGACAGGGATCTACGAGCAGTACTTC.

This chain joins TRBV11-3 and TRBJ2-3, with 11 bases lining up with TRBD2. Germline V lookup: CDR1 SGHNT, CDR2 YENEEA. The CDR3 extends over 16 amino acids. Unmatched junction bases numbered 8, after V lost 4 bases and J lost 5 bases. Written as DNA, the CDR3 is TGTGCCAGCAGCTCCTATATAGCGGGAGGGATAGATACGCAGTATTTT. It is translated as CASSSYIAGGIDTQYF.

The V and J genes are TRBV4-1 and TRBJ2-3, with D perhaps assigned TRBD1 or TRBD2 (6 bases each). The CDR3 contains 15 residues. The V end lost 2 bases, the J end lost 0 bases, and 9 bases lay between the germline ends. Germline lookup yields CDR1 MGHRA and CDR2 YSYEKL. The CDR3 sequence: CASSQRGASTDTQYF. In DNA form, the CDR3 reads TGCGCCAGCAGCCAAAGGGGGGCCAGCACAGATACGCAGTATTTT.

This rearrangement joins TRBV6-5 to TRBJ2-2; 7 bases are shared with TRBD1. Per the germline V gene, CDR1 is MNHEY and CDR2 is SVGAGI. V shed 6 bases and J 8 bases; nucleotides not matched to a gene: 0. The CDR3 covers 11 residues. CDR3 bases: TGTGCCAGCAGGGGACAGGGGGAGCTGTTTTTT. Translation: CASRGQGELFF.

The rearrangement links TRBV11-1 to TRBJ2-7; a weak D match, TRBD2 (5 bases). Germline lookup yields CDR1 SGHAT and CDR2 FQDESV (reference sequence). V lost 6 bases and J 3 bases, leaving 12 bases between the germline ends. The CDR3 covers 13 residues. The CDR3 sequence is CASRRGQDYEQYF. The DNA for the CDR3 is TGTGCCAGCAGACGGGGTCAGGACTACGAGCAGTACTTC. Drawing the rest from reference TRBV11-1 and TRBJ2-7, the complete variable domain is EAEVAQSPRYKITEKSQAVAFWCDPISGHATLYWYRQILGQGPELLVQFQDESVVDDSQLPKDRFSAERLKGVDSTLKIQPAELGDSAMYLCASRRGQDYEQYFGPGTRLTVT.

The count of this clone is one. The genes are TRBV19 and TRBJ2-7; 15 positions match TRBD2. The length of the CDR3 is 16 residues. Germline V lookup: CDR1 LNHDA, CDR2 SQIVND (reference sequence). The V gene end was trimmed by 4 bases and the J gene end by 3 bases; junction bases not matched to a gene: 4. The CDR3 DNA reads TGTGCCAGTAGTAAGGGGACTAGCGGGAGGATCTACGAGCAGTACTTC. Translation gives CASSKGTSGRIYEQYF.

Only a few counts were recorded for this clone. V and J are TRBV11-2 and TRBJ1-1; D not resolved. The CDR3 sequence is 13 residues long. Trimming took off 0 bases at V and 10 bases at J, with 12 bases between the two ends. CDR1 is SGHAT and CDR2 is FQNNGV in the germline V gene. DNA for the CDR3: TGTGCCAGCAGCTTAGAAAAGGGCAGAGGAGCTTTCTTT. This gives the protein CASSLEKGRGAFF.

The chain has TRBV11-2 and TRBJ2-1, with D perhaps matching TRBD1 (5 bases). Trimming took 3 bases from V and 0 from J, leaving 9 bases between them. This CDR3 is built from 15 residues. CDR1 is SGHAT, CDR2 FQNNGV, per germline. The CDR3 sequence: CASSLTVNSYNEQFF. The CDR3 nucleotides read TGTGCCAGCAGCTTGACAGTAAACTCCTACAATGAGCAGTTCTTC. The variable domain in full, completed from reference TRBV11-2 and TRBJ2-1, reads EAGVAQSPRYKIIEKRQSVAFWCNPISGHATLYWYQQILGQGPKLLIQFQNNGVVDDSQLPKDRFSAERLKGVDSTLKIQPAKLEDSAVYLCASSLTVNSYNEQFFGPGTRLTVL.

This clone has a handful of counts. The rearrangement joins TRBV27 to TRBJ2-1; D ambiguous. The CDR3 is 15 amino acids. V was pared by 6 bases and J by 7 bases, with 19 bases between. Germline V gene lookup returns CDR1 MNHEY and CDR2 SMNVEV (reference sequence). The DNA for the CDR3 is TGTGCCAGCAGGAGAACTCCCGGCAAGGCAAATGAGCAGTTCTTC. It is translated as CASRRTPGKANEQFF.

The V call is TRBV9, the J call TRBJ2-1; the D gene could be TRBD1 or TRBD2 (6 bases each). V was shortened by 2 bases and J by 6 bases, with 12 bases between the two germline ends. The CDR3 sequence is 14 residues long. Germline V gives CDR1 SGDLS, CDR2 YYNGEE. DNA of the CDR3: TGTGCCAGCAGCGTTGCGGGACACAGCAATGAGCAGTTCTTC. Translating it yields CASSVAGHSNEQFF. Combining the CDR3 with reference TRBV9 and TRBJ2-1 gives the whole variable domain DSGVTQTPKHLITATGQRVTLRCSPRSGDLSVYWYQQSLDQGLQFLIQYYNGEERAKGNILERFSAQQFPDLHSELNLSSLELGDSALYFCASSVAGHSNEQFFGPGTRLTVL.

This chain connects TRBV15 to TRBJ2-3; 7 bases line up with TRBD1. The CDR3 is made up of 15 amino acids. Germline V gene data show CDR1 as LNHNV and CDR2 as YYDKDF (reference sequence). J gave up 1 base and V 9 bases, and 10 bases lay outside the gene matches. The CDR3 region has the DNA TGTGCCACGAGGAATGGGGACAGACGCACAGATACGCAGTATTTT. Protein sequence: CATRNGDRRTDTQYF.

This rearrangement joins TRBV29-1 to TRBJ1-3; D ambiguous. CDR1 is SQVTM and CDR2 is ANQGSEA in the germline V gene. CDR3 size: 15 residues. Trimming removed 4 bases from V and 0 bases from J, with 13 bases in between. The chain's CDR3 is CSVGSPGLSGNTIYF. Here the CDR3 DNA reads TGCAGCGTTGGGTCACCAGGACTCTCTGGAAACACCATATATTTT.

The chain joins TRBV7-2 to TRBJ2-4; D is possibly TRBD1 (5 bases). The germline V gene encodes CDR1 SGHTA and CDR2 FQGNSA. Trimming removed 5 bases from V and 1 base from J, with 15 bases in between. The CDR3 has 16 amino acids. In DNA form, the CDR3 reads TGTGCCAGCAGCCTCCAGGGTTTTTGGGCCAAAAACATTCAGTACTTC. This codes for CASSLQGFWAKNIQYF.

The V call is TRBV19, the J call TRBJ2-1; TRBD2 matches at 13 bases. The CDR3 totals 14 residues. Germline V lookup: CDR1 LNHDA, CDR2 SQIVND (reference sequence). V shed 6 bases and J 9 bases; nucleotides not matched to a gene: 5. The CDR3 is CASSGTSGAGEQFF. CDR3 coding DNA: TGTGCCAGTAGCGGGACTAGCGGGGCCGGTGAGCAGTTCTTC.

The CDR3 DNA reads TGTGCCACCAGGGCGGGAGGTGGGACAGATACGCAGTATTTT. Protein product: CATRAGGGTDTQYF. The rearrangement links TRBV15 to TRBJ2-3; 8 bases line up with TRBD2. The CDR3 has 14 residues. Germline CDR1 LNHNV, CDR2 YYDKDF (reference sequence). Trimming cost V 6 bases and J 3 bases; bases outside gene matches: 5.

The V gene is TRBV5-1, the J gene TRBJ1-4; D is possibly TRBD1 (6 bases). From germline, CDR1 is SGHRS and CDR2 YFSETQ. This CDR3 contains 15 residues. The V and J ends lost 0 bases and 8 bases respectively, with 14 bases between them. The CDR3 nucleotides are TGCGCCAGCAGCTTGGGTACAGGGAGGAACGAAAAACTGTTTTTT. It is translated as CASSLGTGRNEKLFF.

This clone came up once. This sequence joins TRBV30 and TRBJ1-1; no clear D. This CDR3 region has 11 residues. The germline V and J ends were trimmed by 0 bases and 8 bases, with 7 bases remaining between them. Germline CDR1 reads GTSNPN; CDR2 reads SVGIG (reference sequence). As DNA, the CDR3 is TGTGCCTGGAGTGTACTAAGAGAAGCTTTCTTT. Protein sequence: CAWSVLREAFF.

In this sample, this clone turned up once. This chain uses TRBV4-2 with TRBJ2-7, with TRBD2 matching over 8 bases. V shed 1 base, J shed 6 bases, and the junction held 8 bases outside the gene matches. The CDR3 runs to 15 residues. Germline V lookup: CDR1 LGHNA, CDR2 YNFKEQ. CDR3 DNA: TGTGCCAGCAGCCAAGGCATAGCGGGGCATTCCGAGCAGTACTTC. Translated, it gives CASSQGIAGHSEQYF.

The DNA for the CDR3 is TGCGCCAGCAGCTTGTCAACAACAGGGCCTGGTCGGGAAGCTTTCTTT. Translation gives CASSLSTTGPGREAFF. The J gene is TRBJ1-1, the V gene TRBV5-1, with D perhaps matching TRBD1 (6 bases). The CDR3 is 16 amino acids. Trimming cost V 1 base and J 8 bases, with 21 bases left between them. Germline V gene sequence: CDR1 SGHRS, CDR2 YFSETQ.